Given below is one TCR beta chain in context. The data were obtained in a study of shared clonotypes between healthy human individuals. Generated by immunoSEQ multiplex PCR, the TCRdb table keeps only in-frame clones and is missing some. The table shows around 1.4 million clones, with about 98.5% occurring only once. V lost 10 bases and J lost 10, with 20 bases in between. CDR3 size: 13 residues. CDR1 is SGHAT and CDR2 is FQNNGV in the germline V gene. Sequencing was performed on naive CD4+ T cells sorted from blood. This sample's subset: CD45RA+ positively selected. V and J are TRBV11-2 and TRBJ2-1, with D possibly matching TRBD2 (5 bases). The source is a young man in good health. DNA for the CDR3: TGTGCCACCCGAGGGAGAAGGGTAGGCGAGCAGTTCTTC. This gives the protein CATRGRRVGEQFF.